This TCR beta chain is drawn from a study of cytomegalovirus exposure and HLA in healthy donors. Looking at the study overall: Samples from HLA-typed donors yielded some 85 million unique TCRs in an early data release. The study, taken as a whole, reports: V- and J-gene trimming of TCR beta was linked (in a later analysis) to a missense DCLRE1C variant. In an earlier analysis, most TCR beta V segments were productive about 87% or about 30% of the time.

For this clone: Its antigen is unknown.

Vbeta (60) and Jbeta (13) primers were used in the PCR. Sequencing used immunoSEQ multiplex PCR; TCRdb keeps in-frame clones, though not all of them. The sample spans about 130,000 clones; the ten largest clones claim roughly 1.7%. This CDR3 has 20 residues. V gave up 4 bases and J gave up 0 bases; unmatched junction bases: 20. CDR1 is SGHRS and CDR2 is YFSETQ in the germline V gene. Source material: PBMCs. This TCR was recovered from a man between 18 and 35 years old in good health and CMV-seronegative. The rearrangement links TRBV5-1 to TRBJ1-1; 8 positions agree with TRBD1. CDR3 bases: TGCGCCAGCAGCCTGGTGCAGGGGGCCCAGAGACACACCCTGAACACTGAAGCTTTCTTT. This gives the protein CASSLVQGAQRHTLNTEAFF.